The following is a T cell receptor beta chain sequence with its context. Only one count was recorded for this clone. It lacks a known antigen. No qualities accompany the bases; no much larger clone lies one base away. The collaborating institutions used their own protocols to collect whole blood in K2EDTA tubes. For TCRbeta analysis, collaborators shipped samples as frozen whole blood, isolated PBMCs, or DNA extracted from either of those sample types. After removal of 4 bases from V and 2 bases from J, the junction retains 6 bases not matched to a gene. As encoded in the germline V gene, CDR1 is SGDLS while CDR2 is YYNGEE. The CDR3 starts with the cysteine, ends with the phenylalanine, and has 15 residues. Left in the record is the CDR3 DNA by itself, 45 bases read in frame from the first base. This sample is drawn from a study of blood T cell repertoires in COVID-19 (dated by TCRdb to 2018 to 2020). With respect to the entire study: Samples covering the acute and convalescent phases of COVID-19 were provided by collaborators in the United States, Italy and Spain. The repertoires were released in a freely available public database intended as a resource for research on the immune response to SARS-CoV-2. The material from the prospective study consisted of cDNA or gDNA derived from T cells, B-cell-depleted T cells, or PBMCs. Where available, HLA class I and class II types were obtained from metadata supplied by the sample provider rather than from assay-based typing. Sample metadata almost always included a de-identified subject ID, COVID-19 status, age in years and sex. Subjects who had been exposed to COVID-19, were actively infected with it, or had recovered from it provided the deeply sampled blood TCRbeta repertoires that made up the dataset. The samples were drawn from the first 160 participants of the ongoing ImmuneRACE study and from 1,254 subjects provided by 6 global collaborators.

Summary of the overall study and its limitations: The quantity of clinical and demographic metadata differed by source and by participant and was supplied without curation.

TCRbeta CDR3 regions were amplified from genomic DNA using the immunoSEQ Assay, a bias-controlled multiplex PCR. Per the authors' processing: Nucleated cell counts per sample were estimated from amplification of reference gene primers within the assay. To quantify the absolute abundance of each unique TCRbeta CDR3 rearrangement, sequence reads were collapsed and filtered. For each sample, productive Simpson clonality was calculated by taking the square root of Simpson's diversity index across productive rearrangements. TCRdb provides this immuneACCESS table in a form limited to in-frame rearrangements. Some clones are lacking; in checked studies, under half of them reflect an unresolved V gene, and why the rest are absent is not known. For V, J and clone size, that table is used; D and trimming come from the DNA. The sample table records more than 60,000 clones; 75% to 90% of these occur just once. About 5% of the sample is held by the ten biggest clonotypes.

The receptor comes from a woman aged 45-65 years with active COVID-19. What was sequenced was peripheral blood. This sequence uses TRBV9 and TRBJ2-7; the junction holds 10 bases that match TRBD2. CDR3 reads: CASSPDLAGAYEQYF. The DNA sequence is given as TGTGCCAGCAGCCCTGATCTAGCGGGAGCCTACGAGCAGTACTTC.